The TCR beta chain described here comes from a study of sequential checkpoint blockade in melanoma. Study-wide context: Over 20 patients had matched tumor biopsies before treatment and at week 13 after nivolumab or ipilimumab alone. Study results and caveats: Clinical benefit was about 30 times likelier when tumor T-cell fraction and clonality increased. Mutational load did not correlate with tumor T-cell fraction or clonality. Pretreatment TIL clonality tracked with response in the nivolumab-first arm.

TCRdb keeps only in-frame clones here, not all; method: immunoSEQ multiplex PCR. The data contain about 12,000 clones, approximately 30% of them singletons. A word on this clone: Its antigen is not known.

CDR3 length: 14 amino acids. The trim removed 6 bases at V and 5 bases at J, leaving 7 bases unmatched. Per germline, CDR1 MNHGY and CDR2 SAAAGT. Treatment noted: randomized to nivolumab then ipilimumab (arm A) or the reverse (arm B). The material was tumor tissue (inferred from file names), obtained from a patient given nivolumab and ipilimumab in sequence. V and J are TRBV6-8 and TRBJ2-7; 10 nucleotides match TRBD1. The sequence came from a human donor with melanoma. DNA for the CDR3: TGTGCCAGCAGCCGGACAGGGGGGTTTAACGAGCAGTACTTC. Its translation: CASSRTGGFNEQYF.